The 17 T cell receptor beta chains below all came from one sample that was sequenced in a study of shared clonotypes between healthy human individuals. Assay: immunoSEQ multiplex PCR; the TCRdb copy retains only in-frame clones and omits some. The sample has around 2.5 million clones, roughly 93% seen once; the top ten hold about 0.34%. The sample comprised naive CD4+ T cells from PBMCs. Stated subset: CD45RA+ positively selected. These receptors originate from a man aged 18 to 29 in good health. Some clones in this sample may be carry-over from other donors' samples.

J is TRBJ2-2 and V is TRBV5-1, with D hard to call. The CDR3 totals 15 residues. CDR1 SGHRS and CDR2 YFSETQ come from the germline V gene. V was clipped by 0 bases and J by 3 bases, with 9 bases between them. CDR3 sequence: CASSLGPGDTGELFF. The DNA for the CDR3 is TGCGCCAGCAGCTTGGGCCCAGGAGACACCGGGGAGCTGTTTTTT.

This chain links TRBV29-1 with TRBJ1-1; D not resolved. Germline CDR1 and CDR2: SQVTM and ANQGSEA. CDR3 length: 12 residues. V lost 3 bases and J lost 1, with 6 bases in between. CDR3 residues: CSVEVRNTEAFF. Written as DNA, the CDR3 is TGCAGCGTTGAGGTCAGGAACACTGAAGCTTTCTTT.

This clone was found once. CDR3 sequence (DNA): TGTGCCAGCAGCCATCGGTTACCGGGACAGGGAGGCCCCAACTATGGCTACACCTTC. Translation gives CASSHRLPGQGGPNYGYTF. V and J are TRBV11-2 and TRBJ1-2; 9 bases are a match to TRBD1. Trimming took 5 bases from V and 2 from J; bases not matched to a gene: 18. The V gene's germline CDR1 is SGHAT and CDR2 FQNNGV. The CDR3 has 19 amino acids.

The V gene is TRBV19, the J gene TRBJ1-2, with TRBD1 matching over 7 bases. V dropped 4 bases and J dropped 0; count of bases not matched to a gene: 5. CDR1 is LNHDA and CDR2 is SQIVND in the germline V gene (reference sequence). The CDR3 runs to 15 residues. In DNA, the CDR3 is TGTGCCAGTAGTACATTCGGACAGGCTAACTATGGCTACACCTTC. It specifies CASSTFGQANYGYTF.

This rearrangement joins TRBV28 to TRBJ2-3; 7 bases are a match to TRBD1. This CDR3 region has 15 residues. Germline CDR1 and CDR2: MDHEN and SYDVKM. V lost 7 bases and J lost 1; bases outside the gene matches: 8. For the CDR3, the DNA is TGTGCCAGCACAAAACAGGGGAGAGGCACAGATACGCAGTATTTT. Translation gives CASTKQGRGTDTQYF.

The rearrangement uses TRBV11-2 and TRBJ2-1; D gene ambiguous. The CDR3 is 13 amino acids. V was shortened by 4 bases and J by 5 bases, with 9 bases between the two germline ends. The germline V gene has CDR1 SGHAT and CDR2 FQNNGV. The CDR3, as DNA: TGTGCCAGCAGCTGGTCTATGAACAATGAGCAGTTCTTC. Its translation: CASSWSMNNEQFF.

This chain uses TRBV6-1 with TRBJ1-5; no clear D. With 0 bases removed from V and 4 bases from J, the gap between germline ends came to 10 bases. Looked up from germline, CDR1 is MNHNS and CDR2 is SASEGT. The CDR3 has 15 amino acids. CDR3 bases: TGTGCCAGCAGTGAAGCGCTTCTGGGGAATCAGCCCCAGCATTTT. It is translated as CASSEALLGNQPQHF.

The V and J genes are TRBV28 and TRBJ2-7; D possibly corresponds to TRBD2 (5 bases). The V gene lost 5 bases and the J gene lost 4 bases, with 12 bases spanning the gap. CDR1 and CDR2 from the germline V gene are MDHEN and SYDVKM. CDR3 length: 13 residues. The CDR3, as DNA: TGTGCCAGCAGTCAGCCCCGAGGGTACGAGCAGTACTTC. Translating gives CASSQPRGYEQYF.

The rearrangement links TRBV4-2 to TRBJ1-2; D gene uncertain. The V end lost 1 base, the J end lost 8 bases, and 17 bases lay between the germline ends. This CDR3 has 15 residues. Per germline, CDR1 LGHNA and CDR2 YNFKEQ. The CDR3 DNA sequence: TGTGCCAGCAGCCAAGGGATGACTGTTTCGTCAGGCTACACCTTC. Translating it yields CASSQGMTVSSGYTF.

This clone was seen only a few times. The rearrangement joins TRBV15 to TRBJ2-2; either TRBD1 or TRBD2 may fit D (5 bases each). There are 18 residues in the CDR3. V was trimmed by 3 bases and J by 2 bases, leaving 19 bases between them. Germline CDR1 reads LNHNV; CDR2 reads YYDKDF (reference sequence). DNA of the CDR3: TGTGCCACCAGCAGTGACGAAGAGAGGGGCCGAAACACCGGGGAGCTGTTTTTT. Protein sequence: CATSSDEERGRNTGELFF.

CDR3 region: CASSYLGREGYTF. The CDR3 DNA is TGTGCCAGCTCTTACCTCGGGCGGGAAGGCTACACCTTC. The gene calls are TRBV6-6 and TRBJ1-2; D not certain. The germline CDR1 and CDR2 sequences are MNHNY and SVGAGI (reference sequence). The V and J ends lost 8 bases and 8 bases respectively, with 18 bases between them. CDR3 size: 13 residues.

CDR3 nucleotide sequence: TGCAGCGTTAGCGGACGCTACACAGATACGCAGTATTTT. It yields the protein CSVSGRYTDTQYF. This chain connects TRBV29-1 to TRBJ2-3; D possibly corresponds to TRBD2 (5 bases). Germline V gives CDR1 SQVTM, CDR2 ANQGSEA. V lost 5 bases and J lost 2, with 11 bases in between. The CDR3 spans 13 residues.

The chain combines TRBV28 with TRBJ1-1, with D possibly TRBD1 on 6 matching bases. Germline values: CDR1 MDHEN, CDR2 SYDVKM. V lost 6 bases, J lost 8 bases, and 25 bases lay in between. This CDR3 comprises 16 residues. CDR3 DNA sequence: TGTGCCAGCAGCCCTCCGGGTTGGGGGCGCGGGAGAGAAGCTTTCTTT. Translated: CASSPPGWGRGREAFF.

The chain joins TRBV19 to TRBJ1-1, with 8 bases lining up with TRBD1. The ends lost 4 bases at V and 3 bases at J; junction bases unmatched: 10. The CDR3 is made up of 16 amino acids. Germline lookup yields CDR1 LNHDA and CDR2 SQIVND (reference sequence). The CDR3 here is CASSTTGRGRHTEAFF. The CDR3 DNA is TGTGCCAGTAGTACCACGGGCAGGGGGCGGCACACTGAAGCTTTCTTT.

V and J are TRBV6-6 and TRBJ1-1, with D possibly matching TRBD1 (5 bases). V dropped 3 bases and J dropped 6 bases, with 11 bases sitting between them. Germline V gives CDR1 MNHNY, CDR2 SVGAGI (reference sequence). This CDR3 has 13 residues. The CDR3 here is CASSYNPTAEAFF. In DNA form, the CDR3 reads TGTGCCAGCAGTTATAACCCGACAGCTGAAGCTTTCTTT.

The chain combines TRBV27 with TRBJ1-5; D unresolved. This CDR3 comprises 18 residues. V shed 9 bases and J shed 3 bases, with 27 bases lying between them. Per germline, CDR1 MNHEY and CDR2 SMNVEV (reference sequence). Here the CDR3 reads CASRSNGRDVWNNQPQHF. CDR3 DNA sequence: TGTGCCAGTAGAAGTAATGGTAGGGATGTCTGGAACAATCAGCCCCAGCATTTT.

The V and J genes are TRBV11-3 and TRBJ1-2, with TRBD1 identical over 10 bases. The V and J ends lost 0 bases and 5 bases, in that order; junction bases with no gene match: 9. The CDR3 has 17 residues. Germline V gene sequence: CDR1 SGHNT, CDR2 YENEEA. CDR3 region: CASSLDPRQGARYGYTF. The CDR3 DNA sequence: TGTGCCAGCAGCTTAGATCCCCGACAGGGGGCCCGATATGGCTACACCTTC.